The clone carrying this TCR beta chain was counted only a few times. Using immunoSEQ multiplex PCR, the repertoire was profiled, and TCRdb retains in-frame clones only, with some absent. Here the sample spans approximately 330,000 clones, roughly 86% being singletons. The data originate from a study of blood T cell repertoires in COVID-19. On the study more broadly: Samples taken during acute and convalescent COVID-19 were collected in the United States, Italy and Spain. Sample material is recorded as cDNA or gDNA derived from T cells, B-cell-depleted T cells, or PBMCs.

After removal of 1 base from V and 3 bases from J, the junction contained 5 bases not matched to a gene. Germline V gives CDR1 SGHTA, CDR2 FQGNSA. This CDR3 region has 15 residues. Followed over time, Seattle patients had been enrolled while infection was active. This receptor was obtained from a young man with COVID-19, enrolled during active disease. The genes are TRBV7-2 and TRBJ1-1, with TRBD1 identical over 7 bases. Sequencing was performed on peripheral blood. The CDR3 region is CASSLVSRGYTEAFF. Here the CDR3 DNA reads TGTGCCAGCAGCTTAGTAAGCAGGGGGTACACTGAAGCTTTCTTT.